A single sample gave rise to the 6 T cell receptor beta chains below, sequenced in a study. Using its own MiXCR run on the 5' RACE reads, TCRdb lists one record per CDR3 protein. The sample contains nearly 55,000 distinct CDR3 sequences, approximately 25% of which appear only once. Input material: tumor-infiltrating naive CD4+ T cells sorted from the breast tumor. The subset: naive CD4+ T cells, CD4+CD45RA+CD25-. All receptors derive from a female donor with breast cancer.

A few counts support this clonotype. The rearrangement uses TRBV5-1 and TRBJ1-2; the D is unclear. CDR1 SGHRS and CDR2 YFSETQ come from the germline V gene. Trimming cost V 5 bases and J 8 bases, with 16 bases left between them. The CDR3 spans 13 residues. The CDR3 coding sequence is TGCGCCAGCAGTTCTGAGACGGCAGGCGGCTACACCTTC. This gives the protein CASSSETAGGYTF.

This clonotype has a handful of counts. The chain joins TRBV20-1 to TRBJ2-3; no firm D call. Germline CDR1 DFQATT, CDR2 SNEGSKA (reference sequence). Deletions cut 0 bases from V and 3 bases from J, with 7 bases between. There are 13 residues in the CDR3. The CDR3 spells CSARDLETDTQYF. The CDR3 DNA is TGCAGTGCTAGAGATCTGGAGACAGATACGCAGTATTTT.

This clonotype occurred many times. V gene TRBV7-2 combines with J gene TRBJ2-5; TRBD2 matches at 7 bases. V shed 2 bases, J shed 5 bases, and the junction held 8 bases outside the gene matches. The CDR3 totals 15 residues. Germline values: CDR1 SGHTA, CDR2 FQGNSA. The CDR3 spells CASSLSLAFWETQYF. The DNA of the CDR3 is TGTGCCAGCAGCTTATCACTAGCGTTTTGGGAGACCCAGTACTTC. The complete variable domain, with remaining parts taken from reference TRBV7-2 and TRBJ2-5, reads GAGVSQSPSNKVTEKGKDVELRCDPISGHTALYWYRQSLGQGLEFLIYFQGNSAPDKSGLPSDRFSAERTGGSVSTLTIQRTQQEDSAVYLCASSLSLAFWETQYFGPGTRLLVL.

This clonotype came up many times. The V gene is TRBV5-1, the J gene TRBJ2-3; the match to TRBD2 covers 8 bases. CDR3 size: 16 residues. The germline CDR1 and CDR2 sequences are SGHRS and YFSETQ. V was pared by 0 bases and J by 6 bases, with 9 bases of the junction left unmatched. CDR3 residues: CASSLAQGLGGDTQYF. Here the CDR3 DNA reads TGCGCCAGCAGCTTGGCCCAGGGACTAGGAGGGGATACGCAGTATTTT. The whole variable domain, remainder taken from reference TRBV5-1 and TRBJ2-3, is KAGVTQTPRYLIKTRGQQVTLSCSPISGHRSVSWYQQTPGQGLQFLFEYFSETQRNKGNFPGRFSGRQFSNSRSEMNVSTLELGDSALYLCASSLAQGLGGDTQYFGPGTRLTVL.

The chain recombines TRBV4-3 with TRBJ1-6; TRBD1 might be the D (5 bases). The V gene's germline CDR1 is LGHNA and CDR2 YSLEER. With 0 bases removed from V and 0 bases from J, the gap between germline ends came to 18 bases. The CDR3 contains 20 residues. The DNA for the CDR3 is TGCGCCAGCAGCCAAGACGTTCCCGTGGGACGGAGCTCCTATAATTCACCCCTCCACTTT. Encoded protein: CASSQDVPVGRSSYNSPLHF.

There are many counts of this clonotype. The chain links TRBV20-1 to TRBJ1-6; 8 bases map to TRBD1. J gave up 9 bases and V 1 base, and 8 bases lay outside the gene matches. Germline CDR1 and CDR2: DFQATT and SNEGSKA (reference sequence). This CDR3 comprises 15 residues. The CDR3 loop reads CSARADRGVGSPLHF. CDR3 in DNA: TGCAGTGCTAGAGCAGACAGGGGTGTAGGTTCACCCCTCCACTTT.